The TCR beta chain under discussion was sequenced for a study of cytomegalovirus exposure and HLA in healthy donors. The CDR3 totals 15 residues. Germline CDR1 WSHSY, CDR2 SAAADI. General study points: Excluded were some V segments that proved indistinguishable, including TRBV6-2 and TRBV6-3. Later work showed greater clonal expansion in HLA-associated TCR beta chains than in equally common others. As a later analysis showed, a missense DCLRE1C variant was linked to trimming of TCR beta V- and J-genes. A reported reduction in N-insertions relative to the roughly 700-donor mean was seen in an Asian-associated ancestry cluster in a later analysis.

In regard to this clone: Its target is unknown. The germline gene is not matched at one end of the junction; a read error may be the cause. This sample includes further DNA sequences coding for the same CDR3.

Use of 60 Vbeta and 13 Jbeta primers characterized the PCR. The table came from immunoSEQ multiplex PCR; TCRdb's copy has only in-frame clones and leaves some out. Of under 130,000 clones listed, around three quarters are singletons. The sequence was obtained from a woman aged 18-29 years in good health and CMV-seropositive. This rearrangement joins TRBV10-2 to TRBJ1-5; 7 bases map to TRBD1. Specimen: PBMCs. As DNA, the CDR3 is TGCGCCAGTAGTGACGTTGGGACAGACAATCAGCCCCAGCATTTT. Translated, it gives CASSDVGTDNQPQHF.